This entry concerns a single T cell receptor beta chain. Its antigen is currently unknown. The study ran its PCR with 60 Vbeta and 13 Jbeta primers. Only in-frame clones appear in the TCRdb table, and some are missing; sequencing was by immunoSEQ multiplex PCR. The specimen's table records 95,000 to 150,000 clones. These data originate in a study of cytomegalovirus exposure and HLA in healthy donors. Looked up from germline, CDR1 is PRHDT and CDR2 is FYEKMQ (reference sequence). CDR3 length equals 14 residues. V gave up 4 bases and J gave up 4 bases; unmatched junction bases: 4. Broader study findings: Common viral pathogens seemed to be connected with several of the most significant clusters, according to a later analysis. There were a few CMV-associated chains whose specificity for CMV antigens was confirmed in vitro.

V gene TRBV13 combines with J gene TRBJ1-1, with TRBD1 matching 9 bases. The TCR comes from a middle-aged man in good health and CMV-seronegative. Sequenced input: PBMCs. This chain's CDR3 is CASSSGDRVTEAFF. As DNA, the CDR3 is TGTGCCAGCAGCTCCGGGGACAGGGTCACTGAAGCTTTCTTT.